This T cell receptor beta chain appears in the sequencing data of a study of CD8 T cells in ankylosing spondylitis. Study-wide results and limits: Clones tied to disease were said to be significantly enriched in matched ankylosing spondylitis synovial fluid.

The ends were cut back, 6 bases at V and 5 bases at J, with 16 bases in the middle. The CDR3 contains 14 residues. Germline lookup yields CDR1 SNHLY and CDR2 FYNNEI. TCRdb ran MiXCR on the 5' RACE reads and lists one entry per CDR3 protein. The sample yields about 360,000 distinct CDR3 sequences, 14% to 15% seen once. About this clonotype itself: Its antigen remains unidentified.

J is TRBJ1-1 and V is TRBV2; no clear D gene. The receptor's source is a male donor with ankylosing spondylitis or in good health (not recorded which). Sequencing input: blood, either unsorted or a sorted T cell fraction (not recorded which). The CDR3 loop reads CASSPLRGRTEAFF. The CDR3 nucleotides read TGTGCCAGCAGCCCCCTCAGAGGGCGGACTGAAGCTTTCTTT.